This T cell receptor (beta chain) was captured by sequencing in a study of vaccination and CD4 T cells after COVID-19 (dated by TCRdb to 2021 to 2024). With regard to the full study: Convalescent patients had a positive SARS-CoV-2 result on nasal swab PCR, and of these patients, several had mild disease and one had severe disease. The convalescent cohort comprised six males and four females, including two Hispanic individuals, seven Caucasians, two Asians and one multiracial person. Participants received two doses of either the Pfizer-BioNTech BNT162b2 vaccine (n=8) or the Moderna mRNA-1273 vaccine (n=2). Post-COVID blood samples were collected from convalescent patients a median of around 96 days after diagnosis, with a range of roughly 30 to 170 days. The time from the second vaccine dose to post-vaccine blood sampling had a median of approximately 72 days and ranged from about 14 to 241 days. The cultures were stimulated with overlapping spike peptide pools from SARS-CoV-2 and from the common cold coronaviruses HCoV-NL63, HCoV-OC43 and HCoV-229E. Control cultures received a CEFX viral epitope pool as the positive control, an HIV-1 Nef peptide pool as the negative control, or no peptide. In around 9 COVID-19 convalescent patients and a few infection-naive healthy vaccine recipients, researchers compared the spike-specific CD4+ TCR repertoire from before mRNA vaccination with the repertoire from after. The research as a whole found: Among the post-vaccine SARS-CoV-2-reactive clones in convalescent patients, a median approximately 86% showed up only after vaccination, which suggests vaccine-specific priming. The median number of SARS-CoV-2-reactive clonotypes rose from about 19 after infection to about 40 after vaccination, but the change was not significant. The study included relatively few convalescent patients and did not analyze early timepoints after natural infection. Nearly all vaccine-specific clones in convalescent patients (304 of 307) were mono-reactive for SARS-CoV-2 spike rather than cross-reactive with common cold coronaviruses.

The treatment or condition tag for this specimen amounts to: approximately nine-day PBMC culture with coronavirus spike peptide pools or control peptides (ViraFEST assay). The ViraFEST assay, used in the study, expanded antigen-specific T cells with peptide pools and then identified the expanded clonotypes through TCR sequencing. The positive SARS-CoV-2 PCR tests of the convalescent patients were dated from March to December 2020, before the Alpha, Beta and Delta variants emerged in the United States. Each well held approximately 2 million PBMCs cultured in IMDM containing about 5% human AB serum and about 10 IU/ml IL-2, with around 9.7 ug/ml peptide pools added. On days 3 and 7, half of the culture medium was replaced with fresh IL-2-containing medium. After about 10 days of culture, CD4+ T cells were isolated by negative selection using the EasySep CD4+ T cell isolation kit. PBMCs were separated from whole blood using Ficoll-Paque Plus gradient centrifugation and then either used fresh or cryopreserved at -140C. In general, triplicate wells were set up for every culture condition.

Preparation of the library involved PCR. At the Johns Hopkins FTIC core, DNA from the cultured CD4+ T cells underwent TCR sequencing with the Oncomine TCR Beta short-read assay. The QIAamp micro DNA kit was used to extract genomic DNA from the cultured CD4+ T cells. Oncomine TCR Beta libraries from cultured CD4+ T cells were pooled using unique dual indexes and sequenced on an Illumina iSeq 100. The original methods were these. Non-productive sequences were removed, and CDR3s that did not start with C, did not end with F or W, or were shorter than 7 amino acids were discarded. The MANAFEST web application identified antigen-specific clonotypes by comparing peptide-stimulated wells against reference wells and other culture wells. Positive clones required FDR below 0.05, an odds ratio above 5, and productive frequency above 0.1% in at least two of three replicate wells. Clonotypes that were significantly expanded in both SARS-CoV-2 spike wells and at least one common cold coronavirus spike condition were defined as cross-reactive. CDR3 homology was assessed with Levenshtein distances (stringdist) and unrooted phylogenetic trees (ape) in R version 3.6.1. TCRdb passed the public sequencing reads through fastp at Q25 and MiXCR, retaining productive beta sequences. Rows with one shared CDR3 protein collapse into an entry with the most common genes and DNA. TCRdb's processing, not the authors', yielded these V and J calls. Counted in this sample were 8,500 to 14,000 distinct CDR3 sequences; around 44% of them appeared once. The ten largest clones add up to around a third of the sample.

At the junction V is shortened by 5 bases and J by 4 bases, with 23 bases in between. CDR1 and CDR2 are drawn from the germline V gene (reference sequence): SEHNR, FQNEAQ. The CDR3 numbers 17 residues from cysteine through phenylalanine. Only the CDR3 DNA is retained, 51 bases long and in frame from the first base. Concerning this clonotype itself: Its cognate antigen has yet to be identified. Base qualities are not provided; no much larger clone lies one nucleotide away.

The sequence derives from a human donor who had recovered from COVID-19. The chain was built from TRBV7-9 and TRBJ2-5; a weak D assignment points to TRBD2 (6 bases agree). Sequenced: CD4+ T cells from blood, cultured in vitro. The DNA reads as follows: TGTGCCAGCAGCCCCCCCTTCGGGGACTCGATTAGAGAGACCCAGTACTTC. This encodes CASSPPFGDSIRETQYF.